These 2 T cell receptor beta chains were all obtained from the same sample, sequenced in a study of blood T cell repertoires in COVID-19. Only in-frame clones appear in the TCRdb table, and some are missing; sequencing was by immunoSEQ multiplex PCR. There are approximately 92,000 clones in the sample; around 80% occur only once, and approximately 4% lies in the top ten. The material sequenced was peripheral blood. The receptors here all came from a man aged 55 to 70 with acute or convalescent COVID-19.

V is TRBV29-1 and J is TRBJ1-2; the match to TRBD1 covers 10 bases. The CDR3 spans 14 residues. Trimming cost V 6 bases and J 7 bases; bases outside gene matches: 11. Germline V gene sequence: CDR1 SQVTM, CDR2 ANQGSEA. Here the CDR3 reads CSVLPGQGSSGYTF. The CDR3 bases are TGCAGCGTCTTACCGGGACAGGGGTCAAGTGGCTACACCTTC.

This chain joins TRBV7-9 and TRBJ1-2; D is unresolved. The CDR3 totals 12 residues. Looked up from germline, CDR1 is SEHNR and CDR2 is FQNEAQ (reference sequence). Trimming left V 5 bases short and J 8 bases short, with 12 bases between. For the CDR3, the DNA is TGTGCCAGCAGCCTAATAGAGTGGGGCTACACCTTC. It specifies CASSLIEWGYTF.